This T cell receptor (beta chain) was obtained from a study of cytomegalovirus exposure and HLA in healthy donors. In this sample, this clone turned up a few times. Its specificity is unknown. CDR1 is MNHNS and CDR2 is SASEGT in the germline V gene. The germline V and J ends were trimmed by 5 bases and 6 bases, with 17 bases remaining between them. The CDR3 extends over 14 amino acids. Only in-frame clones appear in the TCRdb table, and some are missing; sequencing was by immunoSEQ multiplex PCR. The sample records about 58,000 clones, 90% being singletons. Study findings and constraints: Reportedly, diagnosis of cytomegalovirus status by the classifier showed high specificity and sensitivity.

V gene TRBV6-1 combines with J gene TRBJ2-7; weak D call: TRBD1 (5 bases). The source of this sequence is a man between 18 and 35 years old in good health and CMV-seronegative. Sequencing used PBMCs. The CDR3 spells CASSTRQTPREQYF. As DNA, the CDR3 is TGTGCCAGCAGTACCCGACAGACCCCACGCGAGCAGTACTTC.